Listed here are 30 T cell receptor beta chains from one sample, sequenced in a study of cytomegalovirus exposure and HLA in healthy donors. Primers for the PCR totalled 60 Vbeta and 13 Jbeta. Using immunoSEQ multiplex PCR, the repertoire was profiled, and TCRdb retains in-frame clones only, with some absent. Here the sample spans about 190,000 clones, roughly 80% being singletons. Input material: PBMCs. These receptors came from a male donor in good health and CMV-seronegative.

A single count supports this clone. The chain recombines TRBV14 with TRBJ2-1, with 9 bases fitting TRBD1. CDR1 SGHDN and CDR2 FVKESK come from the germline V gene. V shed 4 bases, J shed 7 bases, and the junction held 5 bases outside the gene matches. The CDR3 is 14 amino acids. The CDR3, as DNA: TGTGCCAGCAGCCCAAGGACAGGGGTGAATGAGCAGTTCTTC. Residues: CASSPRTGVNEQFF. Full variable domain (rest looked up from reference TRBV14 and TRBJ2-1): EAGVTQFPSHSVIEKGQTVTLRCDPISGHDNLYWYRRVMGKEIKFLLHFVKESKQDESGMPNNRFLAERTGGTYSTLKVQPAELEDSGVYFCASSPRTGVNEQFFGPGTRLTVL.

In its sample, this clone was seen once. The genes are TRBV7-2 and TRBJ2-7, with 9 positions matching TRBD1. The CDR3 is 14 amino acids. The V gene end was trimmed by 4 bases and the J gene end by 7 bases; junction bases not matched to a gene: 8. From germline, CDR1 is SGHTA and CDR2 FQGNSA. CDR3 sequence: CASSSDRGISEQYF. CDR3 nucleotide sequence: TGTGCCAGCAGCTCGGACAGGGGAATTTCTGAGCAGTACTTC.

V and J are TRBV4-1 and TRBJ2-3, with a tentative D call TRBD1 (6 bases). The germline CDR1 and CDR2 sequences are MGHRA and YSYEKL. V was trimmed by 2 bases and J by 2 bases, leaving 14 bases between them. The CDR3 spans 16 residues. CDR3 DNA sequence: TGCGCCAGCAGCCAACAACAGGGACCTTACACAGATACGCAGTATTTT. It translates to CASSQQQGPYTDTQYF.

This chain connects TRBV27 to TRBJ2-3, with 10 nucleotides matching TRBD2. Germline V gives CDR1 MNHEY, CDR2 SMNVEV (reference sequence). V shed 5 bases, J shed 0 bases, and the junction held 8 bases outside the gene matches. The CDR3 has 17 residues. This chain's CDR3 is CASSIGTSDTSTDTQYF. CDR3 nucleotide sequence: TGTGCCAGCAGTATAGGGACTAGCGATACTAGCACAGATACGCAGTATTTT.

V and J are TRBV5-6 and TRBJ2-3; 8 bases line up with TRBD2. This CDR3 spans 12 amino acids. Unmatched junction bases numbered 7, after V lost 5 bases and J lost 11 bases. CDR1 and CDR2 from the germline V gene are SGHDT and YYEEEE. In DNA form, the CDR3 reads TGTGCCAGCAGTTACCGGGAGGGGGGGCAGTATTTT. It encodes CASSYREGGQYF.

The V call is TRBV30, the J call TRBJ2-7; 10 bases line up with TRBD2. Germline V gene data show CDR1 as GTSNPN and CDR2 as SVGIG (reference sequence). J gave up 0 bases and V 2 bases, and 10 bases lay outside the gene matches. The CDR3 consists of 17 residues. The CDR3 sequence: CAWSWASGGIYSYEQYF. As DNA, the CDR3 is TGTGCCTGGAGTTGGGCTAGCGGGGGCATTTACTCCTACGAGCAGTACTTC.

This chain connects TRBV7-9 to TRBJ2-1, with 7 positions matching TRBD2. The CDR3 spans 16 residues. Losses at the gene ends were 5 bases for V and 4 bases for J; bases not matched to a gene: 11. Germline CDR1 and CDR2: SEHNR and FQNEAQ (reference sequence). The CDR3 coding sequence is TGTGCCAGCAGCCCGCCCGCGGGAGACAGATACAATGAGCAGTTCTTC. The encoded protein is CASSPPAGDRYNEQFF.

This clone was detected only a few times. This rearrangement joins TRBV14 to TRBJ2-5; no definite D call. The DNA end is more similar to TRBJ2-7, so the J call may be wrong. CDR1 is SGHDN, CDR2 FVKESK, per germline. The CDR3 consists of 14 residues. The CDR3: CASSPLMSSYEQYF. The DNA of the CDR3 is TGTGCCAGCAGCCCGCTGATGAGCTCCTACGAGCAGTACTTC.

The chain is built from TRBV28 and TRBJ1-5, with 11 bases that match TRBD1. V gave up 5 bases and J gave up 1 base; unmatched junction bases: 4. The germline gives CDR1 MDHEN, CDR2 SYDVKM. CDR3 length: 16 amino acids. The CDR3 is CASSPGQGVSNQPQHF. CDR3 nucleotide sequence: TGTGCCAGCAGTCCGGGACAGGGGGTAAGCAATCAGCCCCAGCATTTT. Full variable domain (rest looked up from reference TRBV28 and TRBJ1-5): DVKVTQSSRYLVKRTGEKVFLECVQDMDHENMFWYRQDPGLGLRLIYFSYDVKMKEKGDIPEGYSVSREKKERFSLILESASTNQTSMYLCASSPGQGVSNQPQHFGDGTRLSIL.

The chain recombines TRBV7-2 with TRBJ2-2; the D gene is possibly TRBD2 (6 bases). The germline CDR1 and CDR2 sequences are SGHTA and FQGNSA. V lost 2 bases, J lost 5 bases, and 15 bases lay in between. The CDR3 is 16 residues long. The CDR3 DNA reads as TGTGCCAGCAGCTTATGGAACAGCCGGGGGACCGGGGAGCTGTTTTTT. This translates into CASSLWNSRGTGELFF.

The CDR3 DNA reads TGTGCCAGCAGGACAGGGGGTTCCGATACGCAGTATTTT. It yields the protein CASRTGGSDTQYF. This rearrangement joins TRBV6-1 to TRBJ2-3, with TRBD1 matching 9 bases. The CDR3 length is 13 residues. Germline V lookup: CDR1 MNHNS, CDR2 SASEGT. J gave up 6 bases and V 6 bases, and 4 bases lay outside the gene matches.

On this clone: Other DNA sequences in this specimen translate into the identical CDR3. The rearrangement uses TRBV5-1 and TRBJ2-2, with D possibly being TRBD1 (5 bases). From germline, CDR1 is SGHRS and CDR2 YFSETQ. The ends were cut back, 2 bases at V and 2 bases at J, with 10 bases in the middle. The CDR3 runs 15 residues. The DNA of the CDR3 is TGCGCCAGCAGCTTAGGGCAGGGTAACACCGGGGAGCTGTTTTTT. Translation gives CASSLGQGNTGELFF.

The V and J genes are TRBV10-3 and TRBJ1-5, with TRBD1 matching over 7 bases. This CDR3 contains 15 residues. V shed 3 bases, J shed 4 bases, and the junction held 6 bases outside the gene matches. Germline CDR1 and CDR2: ENHRY and SYGVKD. The chain's CDR3 is CAISEAGTANQPQHF. The CDR3 DNA is TGTGCCATCAGTGAAGCCGGGACAGCTAATCAGCCCCAGCATTTT.

The chain employs TRBV4-2 and TRBJ2-5; a possible D gene is TRBD1 (5 bases). The DNA end is a closer match to TRBJ2-7, so the J assignment may be wrong. Germline assignment: CDR1 LGHNA and CDR2 YNFKEQ. The CDR3 runs 13 residues. CDR3 sequence (DNA): TGTGCCAGCAGCCAAGATTTCAGGGCCGAGCAGTACTTC. Protein: CASSQDFRAEQYF.

The chain carries TRBV14 and TRBJ2-1, with TRBD1 matching 8 bases. Germline assignment: CDR1 SGHDN and CDR2 FVKESK. The CDR3 spans 16 residues. The trim removed 6 bases at V and 0 bases at J, leaving 7 bases unmatched. DNA for the CDR3: TGTGCCAGCAGACTTACAGGGGGAAACTCCTACAATGAGCAGTTCTTC. Translated: CASRLTGGNSYNEQFF.

This clone showed up just a few times. V is TRBV5-8 and J is TRBJ2-2; TRBD1 might be the D (6 bases). The length of the CDR3 is 13 residues. The V and J ends lost 6 bases and 5 bases respectively, with 11 bases between them. Germline lookup yields CDR1 SGHTS and CDR2 YDEGEE. This CDR3 reads CASTRRGTGELFF. The CDR3 region has the DNA TGTGCCAGCACCCGCAGGGGAACCGGGGAGCTGTTTTTT.

This clone appeared once. The gene calls are TRBV13 and TRBJ2-5, with D possibly being TRBD2 (6 bases). Germline values: CDR1 PRHDT, CDR2 FYEKMQ (reference sequence). The CDR3 length is 15 residues. V lost 1 base, J lost 5 bases, and 14 bases lay in between. CDR3 nucleotide sequence: TGTGCCAGCAGCTTAGAAGGAGGGACCCAGGAGACCCAGTACTTC. Its protein product is CASSLEGGTQETQYF.

The CDR3 DNA sequence: TGTGCCAGTAGTATCGTCGGACAGGGCCACAATCAGCCCCAGCATTTT. Translated: CASSIVGQGHNQPQHF. The chain links TRBV19 to TRBJ1-5, with 8 bases identical to TRBD1. V shed 3 bases and J 3 bases; nucleotides not matched to a gene: 7. Germline CDR1 LNHDA, CDR2 SQIVND (reference sequence). The CDR3 sequence is 16 residues long.

This chain uses TRBV4-2 with TRBJ2-1; 10 bases are shared with TRBD2. CDR1 and CDR2 from the germline V gene are LGHNA and YNFKEQ. The V segment lost 3 bases and the J segment 8 bases; nucleotides outside the gene matches: 4. This CDR3 is 14 amino acids long. This CDR3 is CASSHSGGRYEQFF. In DNA, the CDR3 is TGTGCCAGCAGCCATAGCGGGGGGAGGTATGAGCAGTTCTTC.

The chain employs TRBV29-1 and TRBJ2-1; D unclear. The CDR3 sequence is 11 residues long. Trimming left V 4 bases short and J 6 bases short, with 7 bases between. In germline, CDR1 is SQVTM, CDR2 ANQGSEA. For the CDR3, the DNA is TGCAGCGTTGGGCTTTCCAATGAGCAGTTCTTC. It yields the protein CSVGLSNEQFF.

The V gene is TRBV5-3, the J gene TRBJ1-4; 12 nucleotides align to TRBD1. TRBV5-3 is given ORF status, its function remaining uncertain. With 3 bases clipped from V and 8 bases from J, the junction kept 5 bases outside the gene matches. This CDR3 is 15 amino acids long. This CDR3 is CARSCSGTGGEKLFF. CDR3 coding DNA: TGTGCCAGAAGCTGCTCCGGGACAGGGGGCGAAAAACTGTTTTTT.

This rearrangement joins TRBV18 to TRBJ1-2, with 10 bases lining up with TRBD1. There are 16 residues in the CDR3. The germline gives CDR1 KGHSH, CDR2 LQKENI. V dropped 1 base and J dropped 3; count of bases not matched to a gene: 5. CDR3 sequence (DNA): TGTGCCAGCTCACCACTCGGACAGGGGGATTACTATGGCTACACCTTC. It specifies CASSPLGQGDYYGYTF.

This clone has a handful of counts. This chain connects TRBV5-6 to TRBJ2-7; D may be TRBD2 (6 bases). This CDR3 comprises 13 residues. The V end lost 2 bases, the J end lost 6 bases, and 12 bases lay between the germline ends. Germline V gives CDR1 SGHDT, CDR2 YYEEEE. CDR3 coding DNA: TGTGCCAGCAGCTTAATTGGGGGAGGCGAGCAGTACTTC. This encodes CASSLIGGGEQYF.

The chain carries TRBV5-1 and TRBJ1-2, with a possible D match to TRBD1 (6 bases). Trimming cost V 4 bases and J 3 bases, with 10 bases left between them. The V gene's germline CDR1 is SGHRS and CDR2 YFSETQ. The CDR3 spans 13 residues. Here the CDR3 DNA reads TGCGCCAGCAGCCCCCGACAGGACTATGGCTACACCTTC. This encodes CASSPRQDYGYTF.

The V gene is TRBV13, the J gene TRBJ1-1, with D possibly TRBD1 on 5 matching bases. The V gene's germline CDR1 is PRHDT and CDR2 FYEKMQ (reference sequence). Trimming stripped 1 base from V and 0 bases from J, with 9 bases between. The CDR3 runs to 15 residues. The CDR3 region has the DNA TGTGCCAGCAGCTTAGCGCGGGGGATGAACACTGAAGCTTTCTTT. Its protein product is CASSLARGMNTEAFF.

This clone came up a few times. The DNA of the CDR3 is TGTGCCAGCAGCCCCGAGGGGGTCCTCGGCTACGAGCAGTACTTC. Translated, it gives CASSPEGVLGYEQYF. The chain joins TRBV5-6 to TRBJ2-7; D is perhaps TRBD1 (6 bases). This CDR3 is 15 amino acids long. CDR1 is SGHDT, CDR2 YYEEEE, per germline. V lost 4 bases to trimming and J lost 3 bases, with 17 bases between them.

The chain joins TRBV5-4 to TRBJ2-7; 8 nucleotides agree with TRBD2. Losses at the gene ends were 3 bases for V and 5 bases for J; bases not matched to a gene: 1. Germline CDR1 and CDR2: SGHNT and YYREEE (reference sequence). This CDR3 is built from 12 residues. CDR3 coding DNA: TGTGCCAGCAGCTGGCGGGGGGACGAGCAGTACTTC. Residues: CASSWRGDEQYF.

V gene TRBV7-3 combines with J gene TRBJ2-5; 10 bases align to TRBD2. Germline values: CDR1 SGHTA, CDR2 FQGTGA. The CDR3 length is 16 residues. Unmatched junction bases numbered 8, after V lost 2 bases and J lost 5 bases. The CDR3 loop reads CASSLGSGGALETQYF. The CDR3 nucleotides are TGTGCCAGCAGCTTAGGCAGCGGGGGGGCCTTGGAGACCCAGTACTTC.

The chain combines TRBV6-5 with TRBJ2-5; 7 bases map to TRBD2. The germline CDR1 and CDR2 sequences are MNHEY and SVGAGI. This CDR3 contains 15 residues. V lost 2 bases and J lost 4; bases outside the gene matches: 7. This CDR3 is CASSYGRGGPETQYF. Written as DNA, the CDR3 is TGTGCCAGCAGTTACGGCCGCGGGGGTCCAGAGACCCAGTACTTC.

The rearrangement joins TRBV6-4 to TRBJ1-1, with 10 bases that match TRBD1. V shed 5 bases, J shed 1 base, and the junction held 7 bases outside the gene matches. CDR3 length: 16 residues. Per germline, CDR1 MRHNA and CDR2 SNTAGT. CDR3 sequence (DNA): TGTGCCAGCAGTAGCCGGGACAGGGGCCAGAACACTGAAGCTTTCTTT. Protein product: CASSSRDRGQNTEAFF.